This record looks at one T cell receptor beta chain sequence and its context. No antigen is known for it. cDNA prepared by RNA extraction and subsequent reverse transcription served as the template for sequencing. Using immunoSEQ multiplex PCR, the repertoire was profiled, and TCRdb retains in-frame clones only, with some absent. The table includes 95,000 to 120,000 clones, approximately 61% detected once. With 4 bases removed from V and 3 bases from J, the gap between germline ends came to 6 bases. Germline lookup yields CDR1 MNHEY and CDR2 SVGAGI. The CDR3 length is 12 residues. The source of the sample is a study of CD8+ T cells in alopecia areata. Study-wide points: Affected lesional scalp, above all in alopecia totalis/universalis, was more clonal than normal scalp. Clarity of TCR sharing across patients fell short of that in mice, possibly HLA-related.

J is TRBJ2-5 and V is TRBV6-5; D remains unclear. Sequencing used NKG2D-low CD8+ T cells sorted from blood. The receptor was isolated from a human donor with alopecia areata. The CDR3 DNA reads TGTGCCAGCAGTTCTCTAGAAGAGACCCAGTACTTC. Translated: CASSSLEETQYF.